This T cell receptor beta chain stems from a study of T cell clones after liver transplantation. The study, taken as a whole, reports: In 5 of 8 subjects, circulating graft-donor-reactive CD4 TCRbeta sequences fell significantly after transplant.

TCRdb's copy holds only in-frame clones and misses some; the assay was immunoSEQ multiplex PCR. The data contain 75,000 to 95,000 clones, around four fifths of them seen just once; the ten biggest clones take up less than 3.5%. Comment on this clone: Its specificity is unknown.

CDR1 is LNHDA, CDR2 SQIVND, per germline (reference sequence). The V end was cut by 3 bases, the J end by 2 bases, with 16 bases between. The CDR3 is 16 residues long. The genes are TRBV19 and TRBJ1-1; the D gene is possibly TRBD1 (5 bases). This sequence was found in a human patient who received a liver transplant. Certain T cells may be donor cells from the graft. The starting material was CD4+ T cells from blood, obtained at the 22-month timepoint. CDR3: CASSISPQGDNTEAFF. The CDR3 DNA reads TGTGCCAGTAGTATCTCCCCCCAGGGCGACAACACTGAAGCTTTCTTT.